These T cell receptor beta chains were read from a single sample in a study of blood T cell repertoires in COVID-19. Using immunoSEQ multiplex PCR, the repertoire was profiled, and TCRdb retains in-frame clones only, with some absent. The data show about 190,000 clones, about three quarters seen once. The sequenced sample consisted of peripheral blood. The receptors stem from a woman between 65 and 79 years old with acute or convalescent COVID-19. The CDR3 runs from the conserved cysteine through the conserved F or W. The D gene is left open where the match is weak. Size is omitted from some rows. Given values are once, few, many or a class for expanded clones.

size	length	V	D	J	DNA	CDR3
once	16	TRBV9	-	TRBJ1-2	TGTGCCAGCAGCGAAAGTCTCCGGGGGACCCACTATGGCTACACCTTC	CASSESLRGTHYGYTF
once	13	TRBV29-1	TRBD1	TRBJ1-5	TGCAGCGTGGTGACAGGGACTGGTCAGCCCCAGCATTTT	CSVVTGTGQPQHF
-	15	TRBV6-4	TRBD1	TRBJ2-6	TGTGCCAGCAGTACGACAGGGGCTGGGGCCAACGTCCTGACTTTC	CASSTTGAGANVLTF
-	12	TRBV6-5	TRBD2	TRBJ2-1	TGTGCCAGCAGCGATAGCGGGGGACTACAGTTCTTC	CASSDSGGLQFF
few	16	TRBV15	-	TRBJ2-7	TGTGCCACCAGCAGAGATCGTTTCGGCGGGAAGTACGAGCAGTACTTC	CATSRDRFGGKYEQYF
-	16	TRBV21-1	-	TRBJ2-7	TGTGCCAGCAGCAAACCCCCGGGCGGGGGCTCCTACGAGCAGTACTTC	CASSKPPGGGSYEQYF
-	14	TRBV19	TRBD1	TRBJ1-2	TGTGCCAGTCACAGGGGGCGCGGGGAGTATGGCTACACCTTC	CASHRGRGEYGYTF
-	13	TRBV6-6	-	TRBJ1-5	TGTGCCAGCAGTTCTAGTGGGAATCAGCCCCAGCATTTT	CASSSSGNQPQHF
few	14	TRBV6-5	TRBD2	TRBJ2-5	TGTGCCAGCTGGAATAGCGGGGGACAAGAGACCCAGTACTTC	CASWNSGGQETQYF
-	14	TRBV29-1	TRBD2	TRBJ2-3	TGCAGCGTTGAAGATGGACTAGTGACAGATACGCAGTATTTT	CSVEDGLVTDTQYF
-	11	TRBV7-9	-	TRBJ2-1	TGTGCCAGCAGCCCCGACAGTGAGCAGTTCTTC	CASSPDSEQFF
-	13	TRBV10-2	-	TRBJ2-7	TGCGCCAGCACCTCGAACCCAGCCTACGAGCAGTACTTC	CASTSNPAYEQYF
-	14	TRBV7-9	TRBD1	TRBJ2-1	TGTGCCAGCAGCTTCAGACAGGGCTACAATGAGCAGTTCTTC	CASSFRQGYNEQFF
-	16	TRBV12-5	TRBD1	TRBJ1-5	TGTGCTAGTGGTTTTAGACAGGGGTTGAGCAATCAGCCCCAGCATTTT	CASGFRQGLSNQPQHF
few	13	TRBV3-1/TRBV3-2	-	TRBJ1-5	TGTGCCAGCAGCCAAGACAGTAATCAGCCCCAGCATTTT	CASSQDSNQPQHF
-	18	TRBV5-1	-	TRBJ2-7	TGCGCCAGCAGCTTTGGGGGATCACTAGCCGCGAGCTCCTACGAGCAGTACTTC	CASSFGGSLAASSYEQYF
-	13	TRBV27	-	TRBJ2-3	TGTGCCAGCAGTTTCCTCCCTCCAGATACGCAGTATTTT	CASSFLPPDTQYF
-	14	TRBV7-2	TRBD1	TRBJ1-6	TGTGCCAGCAGCGGACGACAGGGCGCGTCACCCCTCCACTTT	CASSGRQGASPLHF
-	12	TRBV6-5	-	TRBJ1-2	TGTGCCAGCAGTTCGGGGAACTATGGCTACACCTTC	CASSSGNYGYTF
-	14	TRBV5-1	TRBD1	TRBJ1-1	TGCGCCAGCAGCTTACCTGCCCAGGGGGCTGAAGCTTTCTTT	CASSLPAQGAEAFF
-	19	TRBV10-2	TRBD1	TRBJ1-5	TGCGCCAGCAGCCCCAGGGGGGACAGGGGGATATCTGGCAATCAGCCCCAGCATTTT	CASSPRGDRGISGNQPQHF
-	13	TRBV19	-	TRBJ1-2	TGTGCCAGTAGTATAGGAGGGAACTATGGCTACACCTTC	CASSIGGNYGYTF
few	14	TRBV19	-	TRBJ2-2	TGTGCCAGTAGTATAGTAGACTACACCGGGGAGCTGTTTTTT	CASSIVDYTGELFF
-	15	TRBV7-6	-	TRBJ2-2	TGTGCCAGCAGCTTAGCGCATAGGGGCACCGGGGAGCTGTTTTTT	CASSLAHRGTGELFF
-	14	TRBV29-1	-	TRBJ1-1	TGCAGCGTTGAACGGGCAGGGGTCGGCACTGAAGCTTTCTTT	CSVERAGVGTEAFF
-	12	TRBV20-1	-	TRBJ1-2	TGCAGTGCTAGTCACGGGGAAGCAGGCTACACCTTC	CSASHGEAGYTF
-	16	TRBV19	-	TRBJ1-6	TGTGCCAGTACCTCTCGAGGGTATCCGGGGAATTCACCCCTCCACTTT	CASTSRGYPGNSPLHF
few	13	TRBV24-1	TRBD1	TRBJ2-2	TGTGCCACACGGACAGGGTCGGTCGGGGAGCTGTTTTTT	CATRTGSVGELFF
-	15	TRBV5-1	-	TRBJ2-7	TGCGCCAGCAGCTTGGGGCAGGGTGGAAGTAGGGAGCAGTACTTC	CASSLGQGGSREQYF
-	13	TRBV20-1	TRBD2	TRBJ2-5	TGCAGTGCTAGTGAGGCGGGGGAAGAGACCCAGTACTTC	CSASEAGEETQYF
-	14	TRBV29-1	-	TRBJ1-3	TGCAGCGCGATCAGGGACATCTCTGGAAACACCATATATTTT	CSAIRDISGNTIYF
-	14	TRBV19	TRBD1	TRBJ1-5	TGTGCCAGTACCCTGACAGGGGTCGGTCAGCCCCAGCATTTT	CASTLTGVGQPQHF
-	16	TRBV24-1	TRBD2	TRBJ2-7	TGTGCCACCAGTGATTCACTAGCGGGAGGATTCTACGAGCAGTACTTC	CATSDSLAGGFYEQYF
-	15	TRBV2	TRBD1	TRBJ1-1	TGTGCCAGCCGTGGACAGGGGAATATGAACACTGAAGCTTTCTTT	CASRGQGNMNTEAFF
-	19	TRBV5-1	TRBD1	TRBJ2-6	TGCGCCAGCAGCACCCCTTACAGGGGCGCCAGGTCTGGGGCCAACGTCCTGACTTTC	CASSTPYRGARSGANVLTF
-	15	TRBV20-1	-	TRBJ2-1	TGCAGTGCTAGTCTGTCTTTGAGCTCCTACAATGAGCAGTTCTTC	CSASLSLSSYNEQFF
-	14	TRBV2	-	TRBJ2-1	TGTGCCAGCAGTGAAACAAGCGGCCACAATGAGCAGTTCTTC	CASSETSGHNEQFF
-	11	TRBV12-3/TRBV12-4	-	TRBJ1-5	TGTGCCAGCAGTTCGGGGCAGCCCCAGCATTTT	CASSSGQPQHF
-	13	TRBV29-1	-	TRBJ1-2	TGCAGCGTTGAATCAGGGACTAACTATGGCTACACCTTC	CSVESGTNYGYTF
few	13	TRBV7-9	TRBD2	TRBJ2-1	TGTGCCAGCAGCTCCAGCGGGGTCAATGAGCAGTTCTTC	CASSSSGVNEQFF
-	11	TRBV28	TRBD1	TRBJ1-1	TGTGCCAGCAGTTGGGACAGGGAAGCTTTCTTT	CASSWDREAFF
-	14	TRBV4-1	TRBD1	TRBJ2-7	TGCGCCAGCAGCCAGCCGGGACAGGGCTACGAGCAGTACTTC	CASSQPGQGYEQYF
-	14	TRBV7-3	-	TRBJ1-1	TGTGCCAGCAGCCCCCAGGGACAAAACACTGAAGCTTTCTTT	CASSPQGQNTEAFF
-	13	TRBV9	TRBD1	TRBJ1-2	TGTGCCAGCAGCCCAGGGGGTTCCTATGGCTACACCTTC	CASSPGGSYGYTF
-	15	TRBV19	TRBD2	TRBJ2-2	TGTGCCAGTCAGATAGCGGGAGTGCCCTCGGGGGAGCTGTTTTTT	CASQIAGVPSGELFF
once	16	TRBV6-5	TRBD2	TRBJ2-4	TGTGCCAGCAGTTTTACCTTAGCGGGAAGCCAAAACATTCAGTACTTC	CASSFTLAGSQNIQYF
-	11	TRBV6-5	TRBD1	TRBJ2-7	TGTGCCAGCAGGGCAGGGGGCGAGCAGTACTTC	CASRAGGEQYF
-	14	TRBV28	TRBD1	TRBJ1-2	TGTGCCAGCAGCCAGACAGGGATCAGCTATGGCTACACCTTC	CASSQTGISYGYTF
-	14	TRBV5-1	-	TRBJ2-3	TGCGCCAGCAGCTTGGTTGTAGGCACAGATACGCAGTATTTT	CASSLVVGTDTQYF
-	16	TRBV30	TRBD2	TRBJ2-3	TGTGCCTGGAGTGTTCTAGCGGGAGGGCCCGCAGATACGCAGTATTTT	CAWSVLAGGPADTQYF
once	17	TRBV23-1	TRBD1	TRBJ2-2	TGCGCCAGCATCGAATTACCGGGACAGGGTTGCTCCGGGGAGCTGTTTTTT	CASIELPGQGCSGELFF
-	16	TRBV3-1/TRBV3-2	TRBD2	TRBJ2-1	TGTGCCAGCAGCCAAGATGCTAGCGGGATAGGGCATGAGCAGTTCTTC	CASSQDASGIGHEQFF
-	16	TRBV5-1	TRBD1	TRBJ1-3	TGCGCCAGCAGCTTGGAAGGGGGCCTCCCTGGAAACACCATATATTTT	CASSLEGGLPGNTIYF
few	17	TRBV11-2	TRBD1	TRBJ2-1	TGTGCCAGCAGCTTACTAGGGGGCGCAGTATCTCACAATGAGCAGTTCTTC	CASSLLGGAVSHNEQFF
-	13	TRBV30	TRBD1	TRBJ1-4	TGTGCCTGGAATCCCAGGGGGTTTGAAAAACTGTTTTTT	CAWNPRGFEKLFF
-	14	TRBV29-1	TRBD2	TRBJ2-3	TGCAGCGTCGGAATAGCGGGAGGCACAGATACGCAGTATTTT	CSVGIAGGTDTQYF
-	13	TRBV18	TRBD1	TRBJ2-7	TGTGCCAGCAGCGACAGGGGGCTCTACGAGCAGTACTTC	CASSDRGLYEQYF
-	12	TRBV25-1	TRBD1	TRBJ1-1	TGTGCCAGCAGGGACAGGGGGCTAATCTCGTTCTTT	CASRDRGLISFF
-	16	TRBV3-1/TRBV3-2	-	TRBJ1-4	TGTGCCAGCAGCCAAGTGGTCTACGGAACTAATGAAAAACTGTTTTTT	CASSQVVYGTNEKLFF